This note documents a single T cell receptor beta chain sequence. The antigen remains unidentified. This entry is derived from a study of cytomegalovirus exposure and HLA in healthy donors. Overall study results and limits: V segments that were indistinguishable, TRBV6-2 and TRBV6-3 among them, were omitted from analysis. Most subjects' HLA-A and HLA-B alleles were reportedly predicted from TCR beta sequences.

This PCR relied on a set of 60 Vbeta primers and 13 Jbeta primers. The assay was immunoSEQ multiplex PCR, and TCRdb's table has in-frame clones only and misses some. Of some 120,000 clones listed, about 10% are singletons. The CDR3 contains 17 residues. Looked up from germline, CDR1 is SGHRS and CDR2 is YFSETQ. The ends lost 0 bases at V and 6 bases at J; junction bases unmatched: 10. The V gene is TRBV5-1, the J gene TRBJ2-7; 12 bases agree with TRBD2. The sequence was obtained from a woman aged 18-29 years in good health and CMV-seropositive. The source material was PBMCs. CDR3: CASSLVLAGGLMSEQYF. The CDR3 coding sequence is TGCGCCAGCAGCTTGGTTCTAGCGGGAGGGCTGATGAGCGAGCAGTACTTC.